This TCR beta chain was found in a study of human T cells and chemical hapten exposure (dated by TCRdb to 2020 to 2022). As for the study more broadly: Libraries were pooled for sequencing, and per-sample TCR yields varied mainly because of small differences in library volumes within the pool. This study followed changes in the peripheral blood TCR repertoire in vivo during primary and secondary sensitization of alopecia patients to the hapten diphenylcyclopropenone (DPC). Both TCR alpha and TCR beta chains were sequenced from each blood RNA sample. Points the paper makes about the study in general: No change with DPC sensitization was found in the number of TCRs above 1 in 1000 frequency, and no evidence of global repertoire structure alterations was found. Repeated subsampling changed both the strength of the expansion versus patch-test correlation and the threshold at which that correlation became significant.

To prepare the library, RACE was applied. The sequencer listed for this sample is NextSeq 500. During library preparation, unique molecular identifiers were attached to individual cDNA molecules so that TCRs could be counted in a quantitative, reproducible way. In the authors' own workflow: Samples had a median of roughly 87,000 TCRs, with a range from roughly 20,000 to 690,600. V, J and CDR3 annotation of the TCR reads was carried out using the Decombinator software suite. For PS versus PT1 abundance plots, all samples were subsampled to the same number of TCRs (28,000). TCRs were defined as expanded if absent before sensitization and observed at least eight times at the 2-week time point. The raw public data were reprocessed by TCRdb itself: fastp quality trimming at Q25, MiXCR clonotype calling, in-frame beta chains only. CDR3 protein sequences are deduplicated, and each keeps its most common genes and DNA. The V and J calls here are based on TCRdb, not the publication. A total of tens of thousands of distinct CDR3 sequences appear in this sample, around 4.5% of them only once. The ten largest make up about 5.8% of the sample.

V loses 4 bases, J loses 5 bases, and the germline ends lie 20 bases apart. Reading from cysteine to phenylalanine, the CDR3 counts 16 amino acids. The entry retains the CDR3 DNA only, 48 bases that are in frame from base 1. Based on the germline V gene, the CDR1 and CDR2 sequences are MDHEN and SYDVKM. In regard to this clonotype: The clone's antigen remains unknown. No qualities accompany the bases; no much larger clone lies one base away.

The sample's time point label is to be understood as: healthy volunteer bleed at 2 weeks. Unfractionated whole blood was collected in Tempus Blood RNA tubes, and total RNA was extracted from that blood. A few healthy volunteers were used as TCR sequencing controls and were bled at day 0, 2 weeks and 6 weeks. Sequencing used whole blood. The V and J segments used are TRBV28 and TRBJ2-5, with the D call tentatively TRBD1 or TRBD2, each fitting 5 bases. The sequence was obtained from a human donor in good health. Some clones in this sample may be carry-over from other donors' samples. The CDR3 is CASSSASAVEGETQYF. In nucleotides, the sequence is TGTGCCAGCAGTTCCGCCTCGGCGGTCGAGGGGGAGACCCAGTACTTC.